Shown below are 11 T cell receptor beta chains from a single sample sequenced in a study of T cells after posttransplantation cyclophosphamide. The assay was immunoSEQ multiplex PCR, and TCRdb's table has in-frame clones only and misses some. The sample carries 11,000 or so clones, around nine tenths recorded once. Cyclophosphamide on days +3 and +4 followed busulfan-fludarabine conditioning and a marrow graft. Sequences were derived from PBMCs, sampled after allogeneic stem cell transplant with posttransplant cyclophosphamide. The receptors originated from a female patient younger than 45 who received an allogeneic stem cell transplant from an unrelated donor, was CMV-positive, and had no GVHD. Some T cells may possibly be graft donor cells.

The chain is built from TRBV9 and TRBJ2-7; 7 bases align to TRBD1. The CDR3 sequence is 14 residues long. V trimming: 3 bases; J trimming: 6 bases; junction bases outside the gene matches: 9. Germline CDR1 SGDLS, CDR2 YYNGEE. CDR3: CASSAATGLSEQYF. The CDR3, as DNA: TGTGCCAGCAGCGCGGCGACAGGGTTGAGCGAGCAGTACTTC.

This clone has a handful of counts. A read error is likely, as this CDR3 ends without the conserved phenylalanine or tryptophan. No DNA is shown, since the ends of the CDR3 on it are uncertain; the CDR3 is the one TCRdb lists. The CDR3 sequence is CASSLSNGQG. The rearrangement joins TRBV7-9 to TRBJ1-1; the table gives TRBD1 as D, unverified against the DNA. Per the germline V gene, CDR1 is SEHNR and CDR2 is FQNEAQ (reference sequence). The CDR3 contains 10 residues when both ends are counted.

V gene TRBV7-2 combines with J gene TRBJ2-7; 10 nucleotides align to TRBD1. The CDR3 is made up of 13 amino acids. With V trimmed by 3 bases and J by 6 bases, 2 bases remained unmatched. Germline values: CDR1 SGHTA, CDR2 FQGNSA. The CDR3 here is CASSFRDRGEQYF. DNA of the CDR3: TGTGCCAGCAGCTTCCGGGACAGGGGCGAGCAGTACTTC.

The J gene is TRBJ2-7, the V gene TRBV4-1; D may be TRBD2 (6 bases). The CDR3 is 15 residues long. The germline V gene has CDR1 MGHRA and CDR2 YSYEKL. Trimming took 3 bases from V and 1 from J, leaving 13 bases between them. CDR3: CASSHMRGASYEQYF. In nucleotides, the CDR3 is TGCGCCAGCAGCCATATGCGGGGAGCGTCCTACGAGCAGTACTTC.

This clone was observed once. J is TRBJ1-5 and V is TRBV18; TRBD1 matches 8 bases. Looked up from germline, CDR1 is KGHSH and CDR2 is LQKENI. The CDR3 covers 15 residues. V was pared by 5 bases and J by 2 bases, with 5 bases of the junction left unmatched. For the CDR3, the DNA is TGTGCCAGCTCATCCGGACAGGGCGGCAATCAGCCCCAGCATTTT. Amino acids: CASSSGQGGNQPQHF.

The chain carries TRBV18 and TRBJ2-1; 8 bases line up with TRBD2. Germline CDR1 is KGHSH and CDR2 is LQKENI. Trimming at V came to 4 bases and at J to 5 bases, leaving 1 base not matched to a gene. The CDR3 extends over 13 amino acids. The CDR3 protein is CASSLLADNEQFF. The CDR3 DNA is TGTGCCAGCTCACTACTAGCGGACAATGAGCAGTTCTTC.

The gene calls are TRBV18 and TRBJ1-1, with 7 bases fitting TRBD1. This CDR3 is built from 16 residues. Germline V lookup: CDR1 KGHSH, CDR2 LQKENI. J was trimmed by 4 bases and V by 5 bases; bases with no gene match: 13. Here the CDR3 DNA reads TGTGCCAGCTCAACGAAACTACAGGGGTCGATCACTGAAGCTTTCTTT. Translated: CASSTKLQGSITEAFF.

DNA of the CDR3: TGCGCCAGCAGCTTGATAGCAGGGCCCTCCTACGAGCAGTACTTC. The encoded protein is CASSLIAGPSYEQYF. The V and J genes are TRBV5-1 and TRBJ2-7; tentative D call: TRBD1 (5 bases). The CDR3 is made up of 15 amino acids. CDR1 is SGHRS and CDR2 is YFSETQ in the germline V gene. Deletions cut 1 base from V and 0 bases from J, with 11 bases between.

The chain combines TRBV27 with TRBJ1-4, with TRBD1 identical over 8 bases. Germline CDR1 is MNHEY and CDR2 is SMNVEV (reference sequence). CDR3 size: 18 residues. The V gene end was trimmed by 4 bases and the J gene end by 2 bases; junction bases not matched to a gene: 12. For the CDR3, the DNA is TGTGCCAGCAGTTCCGAGGACAGGGCAAGAAGCACTAATGAAAAACTGTTTTTT. It is translated as CASSSEDRARSTNEKLFF.

The chain joins TRBV18 to TRBJ1-6; D is uncertain. The CDR3 is 19 amino acids. Germline CDR1 reads KGHSH; CDR2 reads LQKENI. Trimming removed 1 base at V and 0 bases at J, with 16 bases between. CDR3 amino acids: CASSPLPWETSSYNSPLHF. CDR3 bases: TGTGCCAGCTCACCACTCCCGTGGGAAACTAGCTCCTATAATTCACCCCTCCACTTT.

The chain carries TRBV28 and TRBJ2-7, with 7 bases lining up with TRBD1. This CDR3 region has 14 residues. The V gene's germline CDR1 is MDHEN and CDR2 SYDVKM. After removal of 3 bases from V and 4 bases from J, the junction contained 6 bases not matched to a gene. CDR3 loop: CASSFGQDGYEQYF. Written as DNA, the CDR3 is TGTGCCAGCAGTTTCGGACAGGATGGGTACGAGCAGTACTTC.